These 25 T cell receptor beta chains originate from one sample sequenced in a study of cytomegalovirus exposure and HLA in healthy donors. Both 60 Vbeta primers and 13 Jbeta primers went into the PCR. This table comes from immunoSEQ multiplex PCR, and its TCRdb copy is limited to in-frame clones, with some not included. The table has some 150,000 clones, 79% seen once; the top ten hold around 0.99%. Sequenced: PBMCs. The receptors come from a male donor in good health and CMV-seronegative.

This clone was observed a handful of times. J is TRBJ1-2 and V is TRBV7-2, with D possibly TRBD1 on 5 matching bases. Germline values: CDR1 SGHTA, CDR2 FQGNSA. This CDR3 contains 15 residues. Trimming pared 3 bases from V and 0 bases from J, leaving 11 bases between. The CDR3 region is CASSLQGSPNYGYTF. For the CDR3, the DNA is TGTGCCAGCAGCTTGCAGGGCTCTCCTAACTATGGCTACACCTTC.

This clone was picked up a small number of times. V gene TRBV6-1 combines with J gene TRBJ2-7; 8 bases map to TRBD2. CDR3 length: 15 amino acids. Germline CDR1 is MNHNS and CDR2 is SASEGT. Trimming cost V 1 base and J 6 bases; bases outside gene matches: 8. The CDR3 spells CASSEGTGGPVEQYF. The CDR3 DNA is TGTGCCAGCAGTGAAGGCACGGGGGGGCCTGTCGAGCAGTACTTC.

The chain recombines TRBV5-6 with TRBJ2-3, with 9 positions matching TRBD2. The V gene end was trimmed by 1 base and the J gene end by 3 bases; junction bases not matched to a gene: 3. The germline CDR1 and CDR2 sequences are SGHDT and YYEEEE. This CDR3 has 15 amino acids. CDR3 protein: CASSLSLAGTDTQYF. CDR3 coding DNA: TGTGCCAGCAGCTTGAGTCTAGCGGGGACAGATACGCAGTATTTT.

V usage is TRBV6-4 and J usage is TRBJ2-1; 12 bases map to TRBD2. CDR1 MRHNA and CDR2 SNTAGT come from the germline V gene. The CDR3 has 15 residues. V was clipped by 6 bases and J by 4 bases; unmatched bases: 4. This CDR3 is CASRQTSGGYNEQFF. The CDR3 DNA sequence: TGTGCCAGCAGGCAGACTAGCGGGGGTTACAATGAGCAGTTCTTC.

To note about this clone: This sample includes further DNA sequences coding for the same CDR3. The J gene is TRBJ1-5, the V gene TRBV18; TRBD1 might be the D (6 bases). Trimming took off 3 bases at V and 0 bases at J, with 9 bases between the two ends. Germline V gives CDR1 KGHSH, CDR2 LQKENI. The CDR3 loop spans 15 amino acids. CDR3 bases: TGTGCCAGCTCACCCGACAGGAATAGCAATCAGCCCCAGCATTTT. It translates to CASSPDRNSNQPQHF. The entire variable domain, with the rest obtained from reference TRBV18 and TRBJ1-5, is as follows: NAGVMQNPRHLVRRRGQEARLRCSPMKGHSHVYWYRQLPEEGLKFMVYLQKENIIDESGMPKERFSAEFPKEGPSILRIQQVVRGDSAAYFCASSPDRNSNQPQHFGDGTRLSIL.

The chain uses TRBV4-3 and TRBJ1-5; 12 bases match TRBD1. CDR1 and CDR2 from the germline V gene are LGHNA and YSLEER. After removal of 0 bases from V and 7 bases from J, the junction contained 1 base not matched to a gene. This CDR3 has 15 amino acids. CDR3 in DNA: TGCGCCAGCAGCCAAGACGGGACAGGGGGCCAGCCCCAGCATTTT. Translation gives CASSQDGTGGQPQHF.

The chain couples TRBV6-5 to TRBJ2-5; no definite D call. The ends were cut back, 5 bases at V and 2 bases at J, with 12 bases in the middle. The CDR3 covers 14 residues. The germline V gene has CDR1 MNHEY and CDR2 SVGAGI. The CDR3 DNA sequence: TGTGCCAGCAGTCCCGGCCAGACTCAAGAGACCCAGTACTTC. Translated: CASSPGQTQETQYF.

V is TRBV5-1 and J is TRBJ2-3; TRBD1 might be the D (6 bases). V was trimmed by 3 bases and J by 2 bases, leaving 16 bases between them. CDR1 and CDR2 from the germline V gene are SGHRS and YFSETQ. The CDR3 totals 16 residues. CDR3 loop: CASSSGTSQLTDTQYF. CDR3 nucleotides: TGCGCCAGCAGCTCCGGGACATCGCAGCTCACAGATACGCAGTATTTT.

The chain recombines TRBV7-2 with TRBJ2-2, with 11 nucleotides matching TRBD2. This CDR3 comprises 16 residues. Per germline, CDR1 SGHTA and CDR2 FQGNSA. After removal of 2 bases from V and 4 bases from J, the junction contained 3 bases not matched to a gene. This CDR3 is CASSLSSGGFTGELFF. The CDR3, as DNA: TGTGCCAGCAGCTTATCTAGCGGGGGGTTCACCGGGGAGCTGTTTTTT. Variable domain in full (rest from reference TRBV7-2 and TRBJ2-2): GAGVSQSPSNKVTEKGKDVELRCDPISGHTALYWYRQSLGQGLEFLIYFQGNSAPDKSGLPSDRFSAERTGGSVSTLTIQRTQQEDSAVYLCASSLSSGGFTGELFFGEGSRLTVL.

The gene calls are TRBV5-6 and TRBJ1-1, with a weak D call TRBD1 (5 bases). Per germline, CDR1 SGHDT and CDR2 YYEEEE. Deletions cut 4 bases from V and 1 base from J, with 14 bases between. The CDR3 contains 15 residues. This CDR3 reads CASSPKTVTNTEAFF. The CDR3 DNA sequence: TGTGCCAGCAGCCCCAAGACAGTTACGAACACTGAAGCTTTCTTT.

CDR3 DNA sequence: TGTGCCATCAGTGAGTCGGACAGGGCCAACGGTCAGCCCCAGCATTTT. Protein product: CAISESDRANGQPQHF. This sequence joins TRBV10-3 and TRBJ1-5, with 8 bases aligning to TRBD1. After removal of 0 bases from V and 6 bases from J, the junction contained 7 bases not matched to a gene. The germline gives CDR1 ENHRY, CDR2 SYGVKD. The CDR3 totals 16 residues.

The gene calls are TRBV7-8 and TRBJ2-1; weak D call: TRBD1 (5 bases). Per germline, CDR1 SGHVS and CDR2 FQNEAQ. Trimming took off 3 bases at V and 5 bases at J, with 14 bases between the two ends. This CDR3 spans 15 amino acids. In DNA, the CDR3 is TGTGCCAGCAGCTTCGGGCAGGGTCGGAACAATGAGCAGTTCTTC. Encoded protein: CASSFGQGRNNEQFF.

The CDR3 DNA reads TGTGCCAGCAGGTCCGGGACAGGGCTGATCGAGCAGTACTTC. Its protein product is CASRSGTGLIEQYF. This chain joins TRBV5-4 and TRBJ2-5; 9 bases are a match to TRBD1. The DNA end favors TRBJ2-7, so the J call may be wrong. The CDR3 covers 14 residues. From germline, CDR1 is SGHNT and CDR2 YYREEE (reference sequence).

The chain uses TRBV2 and TRBJ2-2, with a possible D match to TRBD1 (5 bases). The CDR3 has 13 residues. V lost 6 bases and J 4 bases, leaving 9 bases between the germline ends. CDR1 SNHLY and CDR2 FYNNEI come from the germline V gene. CDR3 in DNA: TGTGCCAGCAGGACAGAAACCACCGGGGAGCTGTTTTTT. Its protein product is CASRTETTGELFF. Supplemented by reference TRBV2 and TRBJ2-2, the full variable domain reads EPEVTQTPSHQVTQMGQEVILRCVPISNHLYFYWYRQILGQKVEFLVSFYNNEISEKSEIFDDQFSVERPDGSNFTLKIRSTKLEDSAMYFCASRTETTGELFFGEGSRLTVL.

The J gene is TRBJ2-1, the V gene TRBV7-9; possible D gene TRBD1, 6 bases. The length of the CDR3 is 15 residues. Germline V lookup: CDR1 SEHNR, CDR2 FQNEAQ (reference sequence). V was shortened by 3 bases and J by 6 bases, with 15 bases between the two germline ends. CDR3 sequence: CASSLRQGRGNEQFF. CDR3 sequence (DNA): TGTGCCAGCAGCTTGCGGCAGGGGAGAGGCAATGAGCAGTTCTTC.

V and J are TRBV4-3 and TRBJ2-1, with 8 bases aligning to TRBD1. The CDR3 is 15 amino acids. From germline, CDR1 is LGHNA and CDR2 YSLEER. V gave up 1 base and J gave up 8 bases; unmatched junction bases: 7. The CDR3 coding sequence is TGCGCCAGCAGCCAAGTAGGACAGGGAACCGATGAGCAGTTCTTC. Translation: CASSQVGQGTDEQFF.

The chain carries TRBV5-1 and TRBJ2-2; TRBD1 matches 10 bases. This CDR3 is built from 15 residues. Germline V lookup: CDR1 SGHRS, CDR2 YFSETQ. Trimming removed 4 bases from V and 5 bases from J; junction bases left unmatched: 5. The CDR3, as DNA: TGCGCCAGCAGCGTGACAGGGGGCGAAACCGGGGAGCTGTTTTTT. Translated, it gives CASSVTGGETGELFF.

The rearrangement joins TRBV11-2 to TRBJ2-3; 10 bases are a match to TRBD2. Germline V gene data show CDR1 as SGHAT and CDR2 as FQNNGV. The CDR3 has 15 amino acids. V shed 3 bases, J shed 3 bases, and the junction held 3 bases outside the gene matches. The CDR3 is CASSLGLAFTDTQYF. Written as DNA, the CDR3 is TGTGCCAGCAGCTTGGGACTAGCGTTTACAGATACGCAGTATTTT.

This clone turned up a few times. V is TRBV19 and J is TRBJ2-7; tentatively, D is TRBD2 (5 bases). CDR1 and CDR2 from the germline V gene are LNHDA and SQIVND (reference sequence). The CDR3 runs 13 residues. V was clipped by 7 bases and J by 6 bases, with 16 bases between them. CDR3 in DNA: TGTGCCAGTACCCCCTCGGGGTACGCCGAGCAGTACTTC. Amino acid sequence: CASTPSGYAEQYF.

The CDR3 sequence: CASSYDRVAQYF. In DNA, the CDR3 is TGTGCCAGCAGCTACGACAGGGTTGCGCAGTATTTT. The rearrangement uses TRBV7-9 and TRBJ2-3; 7 nucleotides match TRBD1. Germline loops: CDR1 SEHNR, CDR2 FQNEAQ (reference sequence). V shed 4 bases, J shed 10 bases, and the junction held 5 bases outside the gene matches. The CDR3 is 12 amino acids.

The CDR3 coding sequence is TGTGCCAGCAGTGAATTGGGCACTTACAATGAGCAGTTCTTC. Amino acids: CASSELGTYNEQFF. The chain links TRBV6-1 to TRBJ2-1; D is unclear. The CDR3 is 14 residues long. V lost 2 bases and J 4 bases, leaving 9 bases between the germline ends. Per germline, CDR1 MNHNS and CDR2 SASEGT.

The V and J genes are TRBV4-3 and TRBJ1-4, with 9 nucleotides matching TRBD1. This CDR3 region has 14 residues. CDR1 and CDR2 from the germline V gene are LGHNA and YSLEER. V was clipped by 3 bases and J by 8 bases; unmatched bases: 4. The CDR3 bases are TGCGCCAGCAGCCAGACAGGGGGGCGCGAAAAACTGTTTTTT. It yields the protein CASSQTGGREKLFF.

CDR3 nucleotides: TGTGCCAGCAGTGTAGCGGGGTCTTACGAGCAGTACTTC. Its translation: CASSVAGSYEQYF. This chain joins TRBV25-1 and TRBJ2-7; 8 positions agree with TRBD2. This CDR3 region has 13 residues. Germline V gives CDR1 MGHDK, CDR2 SYGVNS. With V trimmed by 4 bases and J by 4 bases, 3 bases remained unmatched.

Remarks on this clone: One end of the junction fails to match germline, which may point to a read error. The chain couples TRBV7-7 to TRBJ2-3; 8 bases line up with TRBD1. This CDR3 has 17 residues. CDR1 and CDR2 from the germline V gene are SSHAT and FNYEAQ (reference sequence). In nucleotides, the CDR3 is TGTGCTAGCAGCTTAGGACCCAGGGGGCGAGGTAAAGATACGCAGTATTTT. It encodes CASSLGPRGRGKDTQYF.

V gene TRBV5-1 combines with J gene TRBJ2-3, with TRBD2 matching 11 bases. This CDR3 contains 16 residues. Germline lookup yields CDR1 SGHRS and CDR2 YFSETQ. J lost 2 bases, V lost 3 bases, and 5 bases had no gene match. The DNA for the CDR3 is TGCGCCAGCAGCTCGGGGACTAGCGGATACACAGATACGCAGTATTTT. It is translated as CASSSGTSGYTDTQYF. Full variable domain (rest looked up from reference TRBV5-1 and TRBJ2-3): KAGVTQTPRYLIKTRGQQVTLSCSPISGHRSVSWYQQTPGQGLQFLFEYFSETQRNKGNFPGRFSGRQFSNSRSEMNVSTLELGDSALYLCASSSGTSGYTDTQYFGPGTRLTVL.